This T cell receptor (beta chain) was identified in a study of CXCR3-negative and CXCR3-positive naive CD8 T cells. 5' RACE that incorporated UMI labels was used to prepare the TRB cDNA libraries. TCRdb re-analyzed the 5' RACE reads; it lists each CDR3 protein once, without DNA. The table lists approximately 62,000 distinct CDR3 sequences. The CDR3 spans 13 residues. Germline V gene sequence: CDR1 SQVTM, CDR2 ANQGSEA. The chain has TRBV29-1 and TRBJ2-7; with no DNA, the TCRdb D assignment of TRBD2 cannot be verified. The sequenced material came from naive CXCR3- CD8+ T cells from blood. As for subset: CD45RO-CCR7+CD27+CD95- naive CD8+ T cells lacking CXCR3 (TNR3-). The clonotype was recovered from a human donor in good health. Some clones in this sample may be carry-over from other donors' samples. The CDR3 spells CSTRGGVSYEQYF.